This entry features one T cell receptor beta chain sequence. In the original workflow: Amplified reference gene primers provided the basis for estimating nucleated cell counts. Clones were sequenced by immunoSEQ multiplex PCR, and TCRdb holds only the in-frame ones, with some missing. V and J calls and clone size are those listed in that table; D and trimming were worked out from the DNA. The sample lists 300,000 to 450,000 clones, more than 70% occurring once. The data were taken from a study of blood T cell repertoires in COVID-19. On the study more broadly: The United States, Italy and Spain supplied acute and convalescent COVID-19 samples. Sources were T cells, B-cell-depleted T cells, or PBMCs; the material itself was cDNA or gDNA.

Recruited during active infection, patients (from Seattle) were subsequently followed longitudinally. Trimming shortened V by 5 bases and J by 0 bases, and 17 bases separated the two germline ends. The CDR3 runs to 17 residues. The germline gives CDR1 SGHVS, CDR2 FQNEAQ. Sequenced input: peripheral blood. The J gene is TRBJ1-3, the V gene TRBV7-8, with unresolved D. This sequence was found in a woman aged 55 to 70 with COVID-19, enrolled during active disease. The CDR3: CASSLRSRGSSGNTIYF. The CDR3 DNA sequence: TGTGCCAGCAGCCTACGGTCGCGAGGGAGCTCTGGAAACACCATATATTTT.